What follows are 18 T cell receptor beta chains derived from one specimen sequenced in a study of blood T cell dynamics during melanoma immunotherapy. Time point described: week 3, after first cycle of checkpoint inhibitor. TCRdb keeps only in-frame clones here, not all; method: immunoSEQ multiplex PCR. The table lists about 28,000 clones, roughly 83% of them singletons. The material was blood, obtained from a patient treated with checkpoint blockade. The receptors originated from a human donor with melanoma.

V gene TRBV29-1 combines with J gene TRBJ2-3; D is uncertain. This CDR3 region has 13 residues. V was pared by 3 bases and J by 0 bases, with 7 bases between. Germline V CDR1 and CDR2: SQVTM, ANQGSEA. The CDR3 bases are TGCAGCGTTGACGCCCCCAGCACAGATACGCAGTATTTT. This sequence encodes CSVDAPSTDTQYF.

The sample holds a few counts of this clone. This sequence joins TRBV15 and TRBJ2-1; 9 bases agree with TRBD2. This CDR3 has 16 amino acids. Germline CDR1 reads LNHNV; CDR2 reads YYDKDF (reference sequence). After removal of 0 bases from V and 8 bases from J, the junction contained 8 bases not matched to a gene. Written as DNA, the CDR3 is TGTGCCACCAGCAGAGATTTAGCGGGAGCCCACGATGAGCAGTTCTTC. Its protein product is CATSRDLAGAHDEQFF.

The chain recombines TRBV6-5 with TRBJ1-2, with 8 bases fitting TRBD1. V lost 2 bases to trimming and J lost 4 bases; unmatched junction nucleotides: 9. CDR3 length: 16 residues. Germline V gene sequence: CDR1 MNHEY, CDR2 SVGAGI. The DNA of the CDR3 is TGTGCCAGCAGTTACGGGGACAGGCTCTATACCTATGGCTACACCTTC. Its translation is CASSYGDRLYTYGYTF.

The J gene is TRBJ2-7, the V gene TRBV5-5, with 10 bases identical to TRBD2. CDR3 length: 18 amino acids. CDR1 SGHKS and CDR2 YYEKEE come from the germline V gene (reference sequence). The ends lost 0 bases at V and 0 bases at J; junction bases unmatched: 9. The CDR3 reads CASSLAPSGGRSSYEQYF. The CDR3 DNA sequence: TGTGCCAGCAGCTTGGCCCCTAGCGGGGGCCGCAGCTCCTACGAGCAGTACTTC.

The J gene is TRBJ2-1, the V gene TRBV18, with 10 bases that match TRBD1. The J segment lost 5 bases and the V segment lost 3 bases, leaving 10 bases of the junction unmatched. CDR3 length: 17 residues. Germline V gives CDR1 KGHSH, CDR2 LQKENI. CDR3: CASSPQGQGLKNNEQFF. The CDR3 region has the DNA TGTGCCAGCTCACCCCAGGGACAGGGGTTGAAGAACAATGAGCAGTTCTTC.

The chain recombines TRBV27 with TRBJ1-1; D is undetermined. The CDR3 covers 15 residues. Germline V gives CDR1 MNHEY, CDR2 SMNVEV (reference sequence). V was pared by 2 bases and J by 1 base, with 11 bases between. CDR3 in DNA: TGTGCCAGCAGTTTACGTCCGGACGCGAACACTGAAGCTTTCTTT. It yields the protein CASSLRPDANTEAFF.

V is TRBV9 and J is TRBJ1-3; the D gene is possibly TRBD1 (5 bases). Trimming removed 3 bases at V and 11 bases at J, with 18 bases between. CDR3 length: 14 residues. Germline assignment: CDR1 SGDLS and CDR2 YYNGEE. The DNA of the CDR3 is TGTGCCAGCAGCGGGGGGATCAGCCAAGGGGCCATATATTTT. This encodes CASSGGISQGAIYF.

The V call is TRBV4-2, the J call TRBJ1-2, with no clear D. Germline V lookup: CDR1 LGHNA, CDR2 YNFKEQ. This CDR3 is built from 13 residues. Trimming cost V 0 bases and J 6 bases, with 8 bases left between them. The CDR3 loop reads CASSQEPENGYTF. In DNA form, the CDR3 reads TGTGCCAGCAGCCAAGAGCCGGAAAATGGCTACACCTTC.

V and J are TRBV2 and TRBJ2-1; D gene unclear. V gave up 7 bases and J gave up 0 bases, with 7 bases separating them. The CDR3 is 13 residues long. The germline V gene encodes CDR1 SNHLY and CDR2 FYNNEI. CDR3 DNA sequence: TGTGCCAGCACCTCCAGCTCCTACAATGAGCAGTTCTTC. Translation gives CASTSSSYNEQFF.

This chain joins TRBV27 and TRBJ2-7; TRBD1 agrees at 12 bases. Germline CDR1 and CDR2: MNHEY and SMNVEV (reference sequence). V was clipped by 6 bases and J by 7 bases; unmatched bases: 7. CDR3 length: 14 amino acids. CDR3 in amino acids: CASSGGQGAGEQYF. In DNA, the CDR3 is TGTGCCAGCAGCGGGGGACAGGGGGCGGGAGAGCAGTACTTC.

The chain combines TRBV29-1 with TRBJ2-1; D not certain. There are 13 residues in the CDR3. The V end was cut by 4 bases, the J end by 0 bases, with 7 bases between. Germline V gene sequence: CDR1 SQVTM, CDR2 ANQGSEA. CDR3 residues: CSVVAASYNEQFF. The CDR3 DNA is TGCAGCGTTGTAGCTGCCTCCTACAATGAGCAGTTCTTC.

The V call is TRBV7-2, the J call TRBJ1-2; TRBD1 aligns across 10 bases. Germline loops: CDR1 SGHTA, CDR2 FQGNSA. There are 15 residues in the CDR3. The junction had 13 bases not matched to a gene; V was cut back by 7 bases and J by 8 bases. The CDR3 is CASTPGTGASIGYTF. The CDR3 DNA sequence: TGTGCCAGCACCCCCGGGACAGGGGCCAGTATCGGCTACACCTTC.

The V and J genes are TRBV4-3 and TRBJ2-3, with TRBD1 matching over 9 bases. With 1 base clipped from V and 2 bases from J, the junction kept 4 bases outside the gene matches. The CDR3 totals 16 residues. Germline CDR1 reads LGHNA; CDR2 reads YSLEER. In DNA, the CDR3 is TGCGCCAGCAGCCAAGCCGGGACAGGGTACACAGATACGCAGTATTTT. Amino acids: CASSQAGTGYTDTQYF.

This clone was counted a few times. One end of the junction varies from germline; a read error may be responsible. The chain carries TRBV7-7 and TRBJ2-5, with 7 bases aligning to TRBD1. The germline V gene encodes CDR1 SSHAT and CDR2 FNYEAQ (reference sequence). The CDR3 length is 15 residues. The CDR3 DNA reads as TGTGCTAGCAGCCAGGGGACAGCCATTCAAGAGACCCAGTACTTC. This encodes CASSQGTAIQETQYF.

V usage is TRBV19 and J usage is TRBJ1-4; 10 bases are shared with TRBD1. This CDR3 spans 15 amino acids. From germline, CDR1 is LNHDA and CDR2 SQIVND (reference sequence). The trim removed 5 bases at V and 6 bases at J, leaving 6 bases unmatched. In DNA form, the CDR3 reads TGTGCCAGTAGTGGGACCGGGACAGGGGATGAAAAACTGTTTTTT. Translating gives CASSGTGTGDEKLFF.

The chain links TRBV29-1 to TRBJ2-7, with a tentative D call TRBD2 (5 bases). The CDR3 sequence is 14 residues long. The germline V gene encodes CDR1 SQVTM and CDR2 ANQGSEA. Between the trimmed V and J ends, which lost 6 bases and 2 bases, there was a span of 17 bases. DNA of the CDR3: TGCAGCGTGCATTCGAGGGAATACCCCTACGAGCAGTACTTC. Translation: CSVHSREYPYEQYF.

The V call is TRBV28, the J call TRBJ1-2, with D perhaps TRBD1 (6 bases). CDR3 length equals 17 residues. Germline V gene data show CDR1 as MDHEN and CDR2 as SYDVKM. The ends were cut back, 3 bases at V and 1 base at J, with 18 bases in the middle. The CDR3 sequence: CASSFSFGDTGNYGYTF. Written as DNA, the CDR3 is TGTGCCAGCAGTTTCAGCTTTGGGGACACCGGTAACTATGGCTACACCTTC.

With regard to this clone: The identical CDR3 is also encoded by other nucleotide sequences in the sample. The rearrangement joins TRBV27 to TRBJ1-5; 9 positions match TRBD1. The trim removed 8 bases at V and 0 bases at J, leaving 2 bases unmatched. The CDR3 is 14 amino acids. From germline, CDR1 is MNHEY and CDR2 SMNVEV (reference sequence). The chain's CDR3 is CASRTGVSNQPQHF. Written as DNA, the CDR3 is TGTGCCAGCCGGACAGGGGTTAGCAATCAGCCCCAGCATTTT.